The source of this T cell receptor beta chain is a study of T cell changes during pregnancy in multiple sclerosis. Germline CDR1 reads SGHDN; CDR2 reads FVKESK. The CDR3 length is 17 residues. With V trimmed by 4 bases and J by 8 bases, 17 bases remained unmatched. The assay was immunoSEQ multiplex PCR, and TCRdb's table has in-frame clones only and misses some. Here the sample spans around 50,000 clones, 80% to 95% being singletons. This sequence joins TRBV14 and TRBJ2-1; 7 bases are shared with TRBD2. The material was CD4+ T cells from peripheral blood mononuclear cells, obtained after pregnancy. The clonotype was recovered from a female donor in good health, enrolled as a control in a pregnancy study. The CDR3 sequence is CASSPSAGHGRSDEQFF. In DNA, the CDR3 is TGTGCCAGCAGCCCTTCAGCGGGGCACGGGAGGAGTGATGAGCAGTTCTTC.